A selection of T cell receptor beta chains follows, all from one sample in a study of blood T cell repertoires in COVID-19. Profiling relied on immunoSEQ multiplex PCR, and the TCRdb table lists in-frame clones only, not all of them. The table includes over 95,000 clones, 85% to 90% detected once. The sequencing sample was made of peripheral blood. These receptors came from a woman in her sixties or seventies with COVID-19, enrolled during active disease. Both conserved end residues are part of each CDR3. The D gene is left open where the match is weak. Clone size appears in some rows only: once, few, many, or a class for an expanded clone.

- - TRBV14 CASSQVRTANTGELFF
- TRBD2 TRBV7-3 CASSLTGGDTGELFF
- - TRBV3-1/TRBV3-2 CASSRGRGAGANVLTF
- TRBD1 TRBV11-3 CASSLGQGEFGETQYF
- - TRBV4-1 CASSPSTGSNTGELFF
- - TRBV28 CASSTSRGQGARSEAFF
once - TRBV5-4 CASRSEELALTDTQYF
few - TRBV6-5 CATMGGMAGTF
- - TRBV11-3 CASSLGDRNTIYF
- TRBD1 TRBV6-5 CASTRSPTGNYGYTF
- - TRBV9 CASSPTGVALNSPLHF
- TRBD2 TRBV11-2 CASSLDTGGHGNEQFF
once - TRBV7-5 CVPPGNRGNEKLFF
- TRBD1 TRBV29-1 CSGGTGGEGYGYTF
- - TRBV3-1/TRBV3-2 CASSQDLWGVTDTQYF
few TRBD1 TRBV5-8 CASSPNPGQGGLNTEAFF
- - TRBV18 CASSPDSGTNTEAFF
- - TRBV11-2 CASSWGGANEKLFF
- - TRBV5-1 CASSFHTDTQYF
- - TRBV7-9 CASRKTGNTEAFF
- - TRBV5-8 CASSPGRQGMADTQYF
- - TRBV7-2 CASSSFRTVVYGYTF
- TRBD1 TRBV3-1/TRBV3-2 CASSQAGQGASTEAFF